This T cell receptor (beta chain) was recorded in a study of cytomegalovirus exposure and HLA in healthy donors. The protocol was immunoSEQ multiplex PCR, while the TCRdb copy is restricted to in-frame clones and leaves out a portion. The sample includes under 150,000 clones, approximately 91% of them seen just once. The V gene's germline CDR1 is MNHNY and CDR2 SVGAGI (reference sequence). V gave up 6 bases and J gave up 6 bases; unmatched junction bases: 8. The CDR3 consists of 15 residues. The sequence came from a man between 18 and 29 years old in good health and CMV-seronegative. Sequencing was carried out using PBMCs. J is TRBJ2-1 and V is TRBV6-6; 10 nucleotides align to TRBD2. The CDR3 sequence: CASSPLAGDPNEQFF. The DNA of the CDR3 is TGTGCCAGCAGCCCTCTAGCGGGAGATCCCAATGAGCAGTTCTTC.